This T cell receptor beta chain was identified during a study of CD8 T cells in Susac syndrome. CD8+ and CD4+ T cells from blood underwent TCR beta sequencing, which was carried out in a high-throughput format. Random hexamers served to reverse transcribe about 0.5 to 1 ug RNA. Via MiXCR, TCRdb re-called the immunoSEQ multiplex PCR reads, giving one row per CDR3 protein. The table includes 350,000 to 550,000 distinct CDR3 sequences, about 85% detected once. This clonotype has only one observation. The length of the CDR3 is 12 residues. Per the germline V gene, CDR1 is SGHAT and CDR2 is FQNNGV. V was shortened by 2 bases and J by 7 bases, with 7 bases between the two germline ends.

Specimen: CD8+ T cells from PBMCs. This clonotype was sampled from a human donor with multiple sclerosis. This chain joins TRBV11-2 and TRBJ2-3; D unresolved. In DNA, the CDR3 is TGTGCCAGCAGCTTAACCCAGAATACGCAGTATTTT. Its translation is CASSLTQNTQYF.